A single sample is the source of the 7 T cell receptor beta chains below, sequenced in a study of intratumoral heterogeneity in liver cancer. Data came from immunoSEQ multiplex PCR; TCRdb stores just in-frame clones and leaves some out. Here the sample spans 20,000 to 25,000 clones, around 78% being singletons. The sample consisted of tumor-adjacent normal tissue, taken before any cancer treatment. The receptor set was obtained from a woman between 65 and 79 years old with hepatocellular carcinoma.

This chain links TRBV9 with TRBJ1-4; D might be TRBD1 (5 bases). Germline values: CDR1 SGDLS, CDR2 YYNGEE. The germline V and J ends were trimmed by 3 bases and 0 bases, with 12 bases remaining between them. The CDR3 sequence is 16 residues long. DNA of the CDR3: TGTGCCAGCAGCGCCGGGACTGAATCAACTAATGAAAAACTGTTTTTT. The encoded protein is CASSAGTESTNEKLFF.

The genes are TRBV5-5 and TRBJ1-4, with D unresolved. Germline assignment: CDR1 SGHKS and CDR2 YYEKEE (reference sequence). The CDR3 is made up of 15 amino acids. V lost 0 bases and J 8 bases, leaving 14 bases between the germline ends. The CDR3 DNA is TGTGCCAGCAGCTTGGCCGGTGGGTGGCCGGAAAAACTGTTTTTT. Protein sequence: CASSLAGGWPEKLFF.

V is TRBV7-2 and J is TRBJ2-1; unclear D gene. The CDR3 runs 12 residues. Germline CDR1 SGHTA, CDR2 FQGNSA. The V end was cut by 0 bases, the J end by 7 bases, with 4 bases between. The CDR3 bases are TGTGCCAGCAGCTTAGCCAGAAATGAGCAGTTCTTC. Translated, it gives CASSLARNEQFF.

To note about this clone: The sample carries other DNA sequences with the same CDR3. The rearrangement uses TRBV6-2 or TRBV6-3 and TRBJ2-7, with 11 bases aligning to TRBD2. V shed 6 bases, J shed 0 bases, and the junction held 4 bases outside the gene matches. CDR1 and CDR2 (germline): MNHEY, SVGEGT. CDR3 length equals 15 residues. The CDR3 DNA reads TGTGCCAGCAGCCTAACTAGCGGGAGCTCCTACGAGCAGTACTTC. Its translation: CASSLTSGSSYEQYF.

This clone ranks as medium-sized. This chain connects TRBV7-3 to TRBJ2-1; 10 bases match TRBD1. The CDR3 has 16 residues. CDR1 and CDR2 from the germline V gene are SGHTA and FQGTGA. J lost 3 bases, V lost 5 bases, and 7 bases had no gene match. The CDR3 reads CASSDRDRGLYNEQFF. The CDR3 DNA reads as TGTGCCAGCAGCGACCGGGACAGGGGTCTCTACAATGAGCAGTTCTTC.

This sequence joins TRBV6-5 and TRBJ1-1, with no clear D. The CDR3 length is 16 residues. V was shortened by 1 base and J by 3 bases, with 15 bases between the two germline ends. Germline V gives CDR1 MNHEY, CDR2 SVGAGI. For the CDR3, the DNA is TGTGCCAGCAGTTACTGGCCTAGGGTAAAGGACACTGAAGCTTTCTTT. This codes for CASSYWPRVKDTEAFF.

There are a few counts of this clone. V gene TRBV7-9 combines with J gene TRBJ1-1, with D unresolved. The CDR3 extends over 14 amino acids. Germline V lookup: CDR1 SEHNR, CDR2 FQNEAQ (reference sequence). The V end was cut by 0 bases, the J end by 4 bases, with 9 bases between. CDR3 loop: CASSLAAGGTEAFF. CDR3 DNA: TGTGCCAGCAGCTTAGCTGCAGGAGGCACTGAAGCTTTCTTT.